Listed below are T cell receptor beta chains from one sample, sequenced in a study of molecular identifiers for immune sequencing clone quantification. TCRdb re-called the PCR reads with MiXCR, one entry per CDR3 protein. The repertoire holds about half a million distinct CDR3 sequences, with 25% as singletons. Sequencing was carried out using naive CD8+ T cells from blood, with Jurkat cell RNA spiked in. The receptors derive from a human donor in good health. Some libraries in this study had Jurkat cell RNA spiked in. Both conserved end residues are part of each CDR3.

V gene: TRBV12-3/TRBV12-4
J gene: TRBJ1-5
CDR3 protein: CASTSGGGGNQPQHF

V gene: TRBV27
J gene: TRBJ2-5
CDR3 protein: CASSPDRIRTQYF

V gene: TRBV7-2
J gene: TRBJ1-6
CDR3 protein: CASSFIDGYSPLHF

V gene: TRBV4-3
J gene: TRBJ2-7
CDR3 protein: CASSQTDRGEQYF

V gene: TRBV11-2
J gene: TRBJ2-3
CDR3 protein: CASSDIASGNLDTQYF

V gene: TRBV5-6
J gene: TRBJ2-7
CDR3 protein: CASSWDSPSYEQYF

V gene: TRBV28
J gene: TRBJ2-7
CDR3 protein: CASSLLWGASNEQYF

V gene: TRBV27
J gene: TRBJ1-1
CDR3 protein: CASSLKGSYTEAFF

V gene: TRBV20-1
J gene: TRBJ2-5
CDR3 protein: CSARDRQGAPKETQYF

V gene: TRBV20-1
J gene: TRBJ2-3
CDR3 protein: CSARDDRDLTDTQYF

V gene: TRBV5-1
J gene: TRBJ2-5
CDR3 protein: CASSLAYSQETQYF

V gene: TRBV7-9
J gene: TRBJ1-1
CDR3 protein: CASSVGISGQYLNTEAFF

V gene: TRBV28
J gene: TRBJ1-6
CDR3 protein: CASSFRGRGSPLHF

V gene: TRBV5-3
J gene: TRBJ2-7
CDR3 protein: CASSPRGRAGTLNDEQYF

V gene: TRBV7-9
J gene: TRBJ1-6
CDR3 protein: CASSLGAGQEPNSPLHF

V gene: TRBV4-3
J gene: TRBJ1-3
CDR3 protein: CASRSHLISGNTIYF

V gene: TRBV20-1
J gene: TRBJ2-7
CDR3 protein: CSAGGGSYEQYF

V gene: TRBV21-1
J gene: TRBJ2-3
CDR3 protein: CASSKEGALITDTQYF